The subject of this entry is one T cell receptor beta chain. Its target is not known. PCR involved 60 Vbeta and 13 Jbeta primers. Profiled with immunoSEQ multiplex PCR; TCRdb holds only in-frame clones, not every one. The sample shows about 150,000 clones, 68% of them seen only once. The CDR3 has 16 residues. CDR1 SEHNR and CDR2 FQNEAQ come from the germline V gene (reference sequence). The V gene lost 2 bases and the J gene lost 6 bases, with 16 bases spanning the gap. This sample is drawn from a study of cytomegalovirus exposure and HLA in healthy donors. Findings and limits, study-wide: For most TCR beta V segments, an earlier analysis put the productive rate at about 87% or about 30% of the time.

The J gene is TRBJ2-2, the V gene TRBV7-9; the D gene is possibly TRBD1 (6 bases). This receptor was identified in a man aged 55 to 70 in good health and CMV-seronegative. Sequencing input: PBMCs. The CDR3 DNA is TGTGCCAGCAGCTTAAAATTCAGGGGCGAGGCCGGGGAGCTGTTTTTT. It is translated as CASSLKFRGEAGELFF.